This T cell receptor (beta chain) is drawn from a study of OX40 agonist ivuxolimab in advanced cancers. About the study: Dose-escalation subjects each had hepatocellular carcinoma, melanoma, renal cell or head and neck cancer.

TCRdb's copy holds only in-frame clones and misses some; the assay was immunoSEQ multiplex PCR. The repertoire holds approximately 75,000 clones, with approximately 81% as singletons. In regard to this clone: Its target is not known.

Germline V gene lookup returns CDR1 MNHEY and CDR2 SMNVEV (reference sequence). The CDR3 is made up of 16 amino acids. Study-level findings and limits: Clonal expansion from baseline to week 6 occurred in both CD4+ and CD8+ T cells. Compared with CD4+, CD8+ T cells on average had more expanded clones.

Here the sequenced sample was CD4+ or CD8+ T cells sorted from blood, taken in a trial of the OX40 agonist ivuxolimab. V gene TRBV27 combines with J gene TRBJ2-5; D might be TRBD1 or TRBD2, each matching 5 bases. The DNA end lines up better with TRBJ2-7; the J call may be wrong. This clonotype was sampled from an adult with an advanced solid tumor such as melanoma, head and neck, liver or kidney cancer. The CDR3 sequence: CASSPRPPGSSYEQYF. The CDR3 DNA reads TGTGCCAGCTCCCCAAGGCCCCCAGGGAGCTCCTACGAGCAGTACTTC.